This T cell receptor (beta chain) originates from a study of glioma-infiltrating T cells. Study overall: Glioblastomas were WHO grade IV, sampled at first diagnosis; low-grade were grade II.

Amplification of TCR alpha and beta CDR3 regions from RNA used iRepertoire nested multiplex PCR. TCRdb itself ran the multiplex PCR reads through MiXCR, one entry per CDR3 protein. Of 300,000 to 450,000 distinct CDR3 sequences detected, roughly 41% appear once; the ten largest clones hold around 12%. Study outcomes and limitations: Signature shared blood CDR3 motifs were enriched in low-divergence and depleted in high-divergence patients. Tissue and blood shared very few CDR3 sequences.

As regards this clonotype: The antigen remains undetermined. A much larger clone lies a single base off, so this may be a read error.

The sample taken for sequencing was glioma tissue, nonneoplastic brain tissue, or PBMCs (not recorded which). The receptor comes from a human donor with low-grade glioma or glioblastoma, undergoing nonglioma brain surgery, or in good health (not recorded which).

CDR3 coding DNA: TGTGCCAGCAGTTTCACGCAGCCGTACGAGCAGTACTTC. Amino acid sequence: CASSFTQPYEQYF. The chain combines TRBV6-2 or TRBV6-3 with TRBJ2-7; D remains unclear. Germline-derived CDR1 and CDR2 are MNHEY and SVGEGT. CDR3 length: 13 residues. Trimming stripped 4 bases from V and 4 bases from J, with 11 bases between.